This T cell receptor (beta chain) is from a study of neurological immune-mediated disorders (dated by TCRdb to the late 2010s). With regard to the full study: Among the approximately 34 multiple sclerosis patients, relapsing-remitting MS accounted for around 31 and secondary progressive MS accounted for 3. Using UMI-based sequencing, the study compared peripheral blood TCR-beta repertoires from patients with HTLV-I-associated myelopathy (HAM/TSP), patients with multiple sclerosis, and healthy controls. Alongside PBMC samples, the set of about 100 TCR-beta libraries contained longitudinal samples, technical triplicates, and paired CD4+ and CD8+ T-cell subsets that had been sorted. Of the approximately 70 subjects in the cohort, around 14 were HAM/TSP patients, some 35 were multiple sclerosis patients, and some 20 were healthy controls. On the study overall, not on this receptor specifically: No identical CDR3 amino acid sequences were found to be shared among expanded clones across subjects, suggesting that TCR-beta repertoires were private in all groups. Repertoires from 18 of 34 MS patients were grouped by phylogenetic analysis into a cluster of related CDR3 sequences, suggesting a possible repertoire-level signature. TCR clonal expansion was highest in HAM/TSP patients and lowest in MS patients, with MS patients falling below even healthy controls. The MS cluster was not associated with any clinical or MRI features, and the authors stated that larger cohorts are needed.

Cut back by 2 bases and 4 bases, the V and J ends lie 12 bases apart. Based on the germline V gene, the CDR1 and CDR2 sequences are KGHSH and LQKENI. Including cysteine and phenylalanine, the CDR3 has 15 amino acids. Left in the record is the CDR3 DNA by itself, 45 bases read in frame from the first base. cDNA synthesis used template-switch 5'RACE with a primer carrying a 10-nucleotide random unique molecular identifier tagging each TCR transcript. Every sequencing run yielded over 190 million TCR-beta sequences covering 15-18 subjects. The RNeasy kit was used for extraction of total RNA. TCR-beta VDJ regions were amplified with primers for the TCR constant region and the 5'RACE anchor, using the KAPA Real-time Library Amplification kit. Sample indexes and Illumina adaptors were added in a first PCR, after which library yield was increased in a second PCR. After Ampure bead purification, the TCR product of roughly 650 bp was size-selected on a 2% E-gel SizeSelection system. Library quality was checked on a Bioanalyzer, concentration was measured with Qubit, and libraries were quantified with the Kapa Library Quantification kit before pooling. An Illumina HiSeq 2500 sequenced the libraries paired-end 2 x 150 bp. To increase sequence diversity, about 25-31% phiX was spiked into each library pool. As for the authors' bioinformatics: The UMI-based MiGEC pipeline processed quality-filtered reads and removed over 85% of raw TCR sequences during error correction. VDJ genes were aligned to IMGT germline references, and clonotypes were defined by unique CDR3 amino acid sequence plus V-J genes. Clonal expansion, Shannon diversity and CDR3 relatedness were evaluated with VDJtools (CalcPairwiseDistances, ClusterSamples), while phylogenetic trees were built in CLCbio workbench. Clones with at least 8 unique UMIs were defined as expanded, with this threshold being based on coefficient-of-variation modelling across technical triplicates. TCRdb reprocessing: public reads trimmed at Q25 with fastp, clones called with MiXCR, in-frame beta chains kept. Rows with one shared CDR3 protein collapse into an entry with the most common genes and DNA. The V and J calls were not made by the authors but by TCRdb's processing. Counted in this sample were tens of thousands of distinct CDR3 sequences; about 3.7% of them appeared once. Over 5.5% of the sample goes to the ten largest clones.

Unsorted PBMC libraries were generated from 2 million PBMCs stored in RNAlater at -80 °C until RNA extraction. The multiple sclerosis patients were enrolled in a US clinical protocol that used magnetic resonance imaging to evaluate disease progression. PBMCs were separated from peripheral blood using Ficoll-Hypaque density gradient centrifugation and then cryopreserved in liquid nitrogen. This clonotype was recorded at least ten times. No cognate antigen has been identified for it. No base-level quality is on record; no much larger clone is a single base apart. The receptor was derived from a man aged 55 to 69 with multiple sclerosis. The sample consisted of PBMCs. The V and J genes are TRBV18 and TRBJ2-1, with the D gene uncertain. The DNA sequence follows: TGTGCCAGCTCACCATTCGAGACCGAATACAATGAGCAGTTCTTC. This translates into CASSPFETEYNEQFF.